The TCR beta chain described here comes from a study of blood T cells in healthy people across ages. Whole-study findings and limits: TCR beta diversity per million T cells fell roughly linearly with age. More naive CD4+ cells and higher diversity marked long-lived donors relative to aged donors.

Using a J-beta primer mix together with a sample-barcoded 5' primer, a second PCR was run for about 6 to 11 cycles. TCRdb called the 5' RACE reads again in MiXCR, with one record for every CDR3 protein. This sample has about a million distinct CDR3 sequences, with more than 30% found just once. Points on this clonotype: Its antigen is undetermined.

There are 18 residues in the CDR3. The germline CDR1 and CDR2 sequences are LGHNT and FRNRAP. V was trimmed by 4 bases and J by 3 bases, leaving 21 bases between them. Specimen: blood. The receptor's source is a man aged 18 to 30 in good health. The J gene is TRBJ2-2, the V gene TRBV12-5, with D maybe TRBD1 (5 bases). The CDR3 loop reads CASGSTSKEGVDTGELFF. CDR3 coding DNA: TGTGCTAGTGGTTCGACATCCAAGGAAGGGGTAGACACCGGGGAGCTGTTTTTT.